Listed below are T cell receptor beta chains from one sample, sequenced in a study of control samples from healthy donors and cancer patients. Using immunoSEQ multiplex PCR, the repertoire was profiled, and TCRdb retains in-frame clones only, with some absent. The data hold just over 150,000 clones, with about 93% observed a single time. The sequenced sample was blood. These receptors originate from a man aged 50 to 59 in good health. Both conserved end residues are part of each CDR3. A D gene is named only where the DNA matches it firmly. Expanded clones get a size class; other rows say once, few or many, or leave the size out.

V gene: TRBV6-5
D gene: TRBD2
clone size: -
J gene: TRBJ2-1
CDR3 protein: CASSGGRGNEQFF
CDR3 DNA: TGTGCCAGCTCGGGGGGGCGCGGGAATGAGCAGTTCTTC

V gene: TRBV27
D gene: TRBD2
clone size: -
J gene: TRBJ2-1
CDR3 protein: CASSLIAGLNNEQFF
CDR3 DNA: TGTGCCAGCAGCCTAATAGCGGGTCTAAACAATGAGCAGTTCTTC

V gene: TRBV6-1
D gene: -
clone size: once
J gene: TRBJ1-4
CDR3 protein: CASRGRESTNEKLFF
CDR3 DNA: TGTGCCAGCAGGGGCAGGGAGTCAACTAATGAAAAACTGTTTTTT

V gene: TRBV7-2
D gene: TRBD2
clone size: few
J gene: TRBJ2-7
CDR3 protein: CASSLGILAGALYF
CDR3 DNA: TGTGCCAGCAGCTTAGGAATCCTAGCGGGAGCATTGTACTTC

V gene: TRBV6-5
D gene: TRBD1
clone size: -
J gene: TRBJ1-5
CDR3 protein: CASKTGGSQPQHF
CDR3 DNA: TGTGCCAGTAAAACAGGGGGTAGTCAGCCCCAGCATTTT

V gene: TRBV11-3
D gene: -
clone size: -
J gene: TRBJ2-7
CDR3 protein: CASSLVGGYEQYF
CDR3 DNA: TGTGCCAGCAGCTTAGTGGGGGGCTACGAGCAGTACTTC

V gene: TRBV6-1
D gene: -
clone size: -
J gene: TRBJ1-1
CDR3 protein: CASSEPRTSKAAFF
CDR3 DNA: TGTGCCAGCAGTGAACCCAGGACATCCAAAGCCGCTTTCTTT

V gene: TRBV5-6
D gene: TRBD1
clone size: -
J gene: TRBJ1-6
CDR3 protein: CASSFRQGASSPLHF
CDR3 DNA: TGTGCCAGCAGCTTTAGACAGGGGGCTTCTTCACCCCTCCACTTT

V gene: TRBV25-1
D gene: -
clone size: -
J gene: TRBJ2-7
CDR3 protein: CASSEGPFWEIYYEQYF
CDR3 DNA: TGTGCCAGCAGTGAAGGGCCTTTTTGGGAAATCTACTACGAGCAGTACTTC

V gene: TRBV6-5
D gene: -
clone size: -
J gene: TRBJ2-1
CDR3 protein: CASRGGDRGQFF
CDR3 DNA: TGTGCCAGCAGGGGAGGAGACCGGGGGCAGTTCTTC

V gene: TRBV10-3
D gene: -
clone size: once
J gene: TRBJ1-1
CDR3 protein: CAISDRGITEAFF
CDR3 DNA: TGTGCCATCAGTGATAGGGGAATCACTGAAGCTTTCTTT

V gene: TRBV2
D gene: -
clone size: -
J gene: TRBJ2-7
CDR3 protein: CASKTDRGTYEQYF
CDR3 DNA: TGTGCCAGCAAGACGGACAGAGGAACCTACGAGCAGTACTTC

V gene: TRBV18
D gene: -
clone size: -
J gene: TRBJ2-5
CDR3 protein: CASSQLTGYQETQYF
CDR3 DNA: TGTGCCAGCTCGCAATTAACAGGATACCAAGAGACCCAGTACTTC

V gene: TRBV29-1
D gene: -
clone size: -
J gene: TRBJ1-4
CDR3 protein: CSVEGFYGGEKLFF
CDR3 DNA: TGCAGCGTTGAGGGGTTTTACGGAGGTGAAAAACTGTTTTTT

V gene: TRBV11-2
D gene: -
clone size: -
J gene: TRBJ2-4
CDR3 protein: CASSSAGSRDKNIQYF
CDR3 DNA: TGTGCCAGCAGCTCCGCCGGGAGCCGGGACAAAAACATTCAGTACTTC

V gene: TRBV9
D gene: -
clone size: once
J gene: TRBJ1-1
CDR3 protein: CASTSVRDGTLATEAFF
CDR3 DNA: TGTGCCAGCACTTCCGTGAGAGACGGAACATTGGCCACTGAAGCTTTCTTT

V gene: TRBV3-1/TRBV3-2
D gene: TRBD1
clone size: -
J gene: TRBJ2-5
CDR3 protein: CASRRDRSITGRETQYF
CDR3 DNA: TGTGCCAGCAGAAGGGACAGGAGCATAACGGGGAGGGAGACCCAGTACTTC

V gene: TRBV10-1
D gene: TRBD2
clone size: -
J gene: TRBJ2-3
CDR3 protein: CASTPGLAGTDTQYF
CDR3 DNA: TGCGCCAGCACCCCGGGACTAGCTGGAACCGATACGCAGTATTTT

V gene: TRBV9
D gene: -
clone size: -
J gene: TRBJ2-7
CDR3 protein: CASSDGLYEQYF
CDR3 DNA: TGTGCCAGCAGCGACGGACTCTACGAGCAGTACTTC

V gene: TRBV9
D gene: TRBD2
clone size: -
J gene: TRBJ2-2
CDR3 protein: CASSDQTSGATNTGELFF
CDR3 DNA: TGTGCCAGCAGCGACCAGACTAGCGGAGCCACGAACACCGGGGAGCTGTTTTTT

V gene: TRBV6-1
D gene: TRBD1
clone size: -
J gene: TRBJ2-7
CDR3 protein: CASSDRDRDYEQYF
CDR3 DNA: TGTGCCAGCAGTGACCGGGACAGGGACTACGAGCAGTACTTC

V gene: TRBV30
D gene: -
clone size: -
J gene: TRBJ1-2
CDR3 protein: CAWATGGLNYGYTF
CDR3 DNA: TGTGCCTGGGCCACCGGGGGACTCAACTATGGCTACACCTTC

V gene: TRBV6-5
D gene: TRBD1
clone size: few
J gene: TRBJ2-7
CDR3 protein: CASRPGQGTYEQYF
CDR3 DNA: TGTGCCAGCAGACCCGGACAGGGGACCTACGAGCAGTACTTC

V gene: TRBV7-9
D gene: -
clone size: -
J gene: TRBJ1-3
CDR3 protein: CASSLVGVYGNTIYF
CDR3 DNA: TGTGCCAGCAGCTTAGTAGGGGTTTACGGAAACACCATATATTTT

V gene: TRBV27
D gene: -
clone size: -
J gene: TRBJ2-3
CDR3 protein: CASSDYRDPTQYF
CDR3 DNA: TGTGCCAGCAGTGACTACCGGGACCCAACGCAGTATTTT

V gene: TRBV29-1
D gene: TRBD2
clone size: -
J gene: TRBJ2-1
CDR3 protein: CSVVAGARDEQFF
CDR3 DNA: TGCAGCGTTGTAGCGGGGGCCCGAGATGAGCAGTTCTTC

V gene: TRBV28
D gene: TRBD1
clone size: -
J gene: TRBJ2-1
CDR3 protein: CASSNGQGRVNEQFF
CDR3 DNA: TGTGCCAGCAGTAACGGACAGGGAAGAGTCAATGAGCAGTTCTTC

V gene: TRBV3-1/TRBV3-2
D gene: -
clone size: few
J gene: TRBJ2-7
CDR3 protein: CASSQVSGIDEQYF
CDR3 DNA: TGTGCCAGCAGCCAAGTTTCCGGAATTGACGAGCAGTACTTC

V gene: TRBV28
D gene: -
clone size: -
J gene: TRBJ2-7
CDR3 protein: CASRITNGGLPYEQYF
CDR3 DNA: TGTGCCAGCAGGATCACTAACGGGGGCCTACCCTACGAGCAGTACTTC